What follows describes a single TCR beta chain. Its antigen is currently unknown. This entry belongs to a study of cytomegalovirus exposure and HLA in healthy donors. Background on the study: Ancestry clustering placed 81% of around 400 genotyped donors in the Caucasian-associated cluster. Overall study findings and caveats: An analysis that was carried out later associated some 17,000 TCR beta sequences with HLA alleles at 0.05 false discovery rate.

Primers included in the PCR were 60 Vbeta and 13 Jbeta primers. Only in-frame clones appear in the TCRdb table, and some are missing; sequencing was by immunoSEQ multiplex PCR. The sample yields approximately 100,000 clones, of which the top ten take up about 3.5%. Material for sequencing was PBMCs. The sequence was obtained from a man in his forties in good health and CMV-seronegative.

The CDR3 coding sequence is TGTGCCAGCAGCCCGGGACTAGTTCTAGATACGCAGTATTTT. It codes for CASSPGLVLDTQYF. V gene TRBV11-2 combines with J gene TRBJ2-3; TRBD2 matches at 8 bases. This CDR3 region has 14 residues. Germline CDR1 and CDR2: SGHAT and FQNNGV. The V segment lost 5 bases and the J segment 5 bases; nucleotides outside the gene matches: 6.